A single sample is the source of the 18 T cell receptor beta chains below, sequenced in a study of T cells in Graves' hyperthyroidism and ophthalmopathy. TCR beta CDR3 regions were amplified from RNA. HTBI primers were employed in a first-round RT-PCR of the TCR CDR3. TCRdb fed the multiplex PCR reads into MiXCR, producing one record per CDR3 protein. The sample carries approximately 400,000 distinct CDR3 sequences, 15% to 19% recorded once. Sample: blood. The receptors stem from a woman younger than 30 with Graves' hyperthyroidism.

This clonotype appeared many times. The chain carries TRBV5-1 and TRBJ2-5; 8 bases are shared with TRBD2. V dropped 1 base and J dropped 4; count of bases not matched to a gene: 3. CDR3 length equals 14 residues. Germline CDR1 is SGHRS and CDR2 is YFSETQ. The CDR3 sequence is CASSLRGGRETQYF. CDR3 bases: TGCGCCAGCAGCTTGCGGGGGGGGCGAGAGACCCAGTACTTC.

This clonotype was recorded at least ten times. The chain couples TRBV19 to TRBJ1-2; D is unclear. The CDR3 extends over 11 amino acids. The V end lost 10 bases, the J end lost 0 bases, and 6 bases lay between the germline ends. Per germline, CDR1 LNHDA and CDR2 SQIVND (reference sequence). The CDR3 spells CATASNYGYTF. CDR3 nucleotides: TGTGCCACGGCATCTAACTATGGCTACACCTTC.

This clonotype was observed at least ten times. The V and J genes are TRBV20-1 and TRBJ1-5, with TRBD1 matching over 7 bases. V lost 4 bases to trimming and J lost 4 bases; unmatched junction nucleotides: 7. Germline assignment: CDR1 DFQATT and CDR2 SNEGSKA (reference sequence). The CDR3 is 14 amino acids. The CDR3 reads CSATQPGQNQPQHF. CDR3 sequence (DNA): TGCAGTGCTACCCAACCGGGACAGAATCAGCCCCAGCATTTT.

Ten or more counts support this clonotype. This chain joins TRBV10-2 and TRBJ2-7, with D maybe TRBD1 (5 bases). CDR3 size: 13 residues. With 7 bases removed from V and 10 bases from J, the gap between germline ends came to 20 bases. CDR1 is WSHSY, CDR2 SAAADI, per germline. CDR3 sequence: CASKGRGSNVQYF. The CDR3 bases are TGCGCCAGCAAGGGTAGGGGCAGTAACGTACAGTACTTC.

On this clonotype: The junction shows a germline mismatch at one end, possibly a read error. The chain has TRBV27 and TRBJ2-5; D call uncertain. Germline V CDR1 and CDR2: MNHEY, SMNVEV (reference sequence). The CDR3 runs 13 residues. CDR3: CVSSSGRQETQYF. The DNA of the CDR3 is TGTGTCAGCAGTTCGGGCAGACAAGAGACCCAGTACTTC.

This clonotype has just a few counts. The DNA for the CDR3 is TGCGCCAGCAGCCAAGAACCGGGACAGGGGGTACCCCTCCACTTT. It translates to CASSQEPGQGVPLHF. This chain connects TRBV4-1 to TRBJ1-6; 11 bases match TRBD1. Germline V gives CDR1 MGHRA, CDR2 YSYEKL. The CDR3 sequence is 15 residues long. V shed 0 bases, J shed 12 bases, and the junction held 4 bases outside the gene matches.

This clonotype was picked up many times. The rearrangement joins TRBV20-1 to TRBJ1-2, with 7 bases lining up with TRBD1. Germline V gene sequence: CDR1 DFQATT, CDR2 SNEGSKA (reference sequence). This CDR3 is 12 amino acids long. After removal of 4 bases from V and 8 bases from J, the junction contained 7 bases not matched to a gene. The DNA for the CDR3 is TGCAGTGCTACCGGAGGGGGCGACGGCTACACCTTC. It yields the protein CSATGGGDGYTF.

This clonotype was counted at least ten times. The V gene is TRBV12-3 or TRBV12-4, the J gene TRBJ2-1; 7 nucleotides agree with TRBD1. The CDR3 length is 15 residues. V lost 3 bases to trimming and J lost 2 bases; unmatched junction nucleotides: 4. CDR3 nucleotide sequence: TGTGCCAGCAGTTTTAGGGACAGTACCTACAATGAGCAGTTCTTC. It specifies CASSFRDSTYNEQFF.

This clonotype has only one observation. At one end the junction does not follow the germline gene, possibly because of a read error. This chain connects TRBV11-3 to TRBJ2-3; 9 positions agree with TRBD2. This CDR3 has 13 amino acids. The V gene's germline CDR1 is SGHNT and CDR2 YENEEA. The CDR3 protein is CANSSSGADTQYF. The CDR3 region has the DNA TGTGCCAACAGCTCTAGCGGGGCAGATACGCAGTATTTT.

This clonotype was recorded many times. The chain carries TRBV12-3 or TRBV12-4 and TRBJ1-4, with D hard to call. CDR3 length: 15 residues. V shed 4 bases and J shed 0 bases, with 9 bases lying between them. In DNA form, the CDR3 reads TGTGCCAGCAGTTCCCGACGCGCAACTAATGAAAAACTGTTTTTT. Residues: CASSSRRATNEKLFF.

This chain links TRBV5-1 with TRBJ2-2; possible D gene TRBD2, 6 bases. V lost 4 bases to trimming and J lost 4 bases, with 11 bases between them. Germline-derived CDR1 and CDR2 are SGHRS and YFSETQ. The CDR3 extends over 14 amino acids. The CDR3 protein is CASSTAGRTGELFF. The DNA for the CDR3 is TGCGCCAGCAGCACCGCGGGGCGCACCGGGGAGCTGTTTTTT. The complete variable domain, with remaining parts taken from reference TRBV5-1 and TRBJ2-2, reads KAGVTQTPRYLIKTRGQQVTLSCSPISGHRSVSWYQQTPGQGLQFLFEYFSETQRNKGNFPGRFSGRQFSNSRSEMNVSTLELGDSALYLCASSTAGRTGELFFGEGSRLTVL.

This rearrangement joins TRBV7-9 to TRBJ2-7; D gene uncertain. Germline V gene data show CDR1 as SEHNR and CDR2 as FQNEAQ (reference sequence). The CDR3 has 12 residues. Trimming pared 2 bases from V and 4 bases from J, leaving 6 bases between. CDR3 amino acids: CASSLNRYEQYF. In DNA form, the CDR3 reads TGTGCCAGCAGCTTAAATCGGTACGAGCAGTACTTC.

V gene TRBV12-3 or TRBV12-4 combines with J gene TRBJ2-1; unclear D gene. This CDR3 spans 12 amino acids. Between the trimmed V and J ends, which lost 7 bases and 9 bases, there was a span of 13 bases. CDR3 residues: CASTTSLGEQFF. Written as DNA, the CDR3 is TGTGCCAGCACCACTTCCCTTGGTGAGCAGTTCTTC.

There are many counts of this clonotype. The CDR3 region is CASSLGTDSAEQYF. In nucleotides, the CDR3 is TGCGCCAGCAGCTTGGGAACAGACAGCGCCGAGCAGTACTTC. This chain uses TRBV5-1 with TRBJ2-7, with D maybe TRBD1 (5 bases). Between the trimmed V and J ends, which lost 0 bases and 6 bases, there was a span of 13 bases. There are 14 residues in the CDR3. In germline, CDR1 is SGHRS, CDR2 YFSETQ. The entire variable domain, with the rest obtained from reference TRBV5-1 and TRBJ2-7, is as follows: KAGVTQTPRYLIKTRGQQVTLSCSPISGHRSVSWYQQTPGQGLQFLFEYFSETQRNKGNFPGRFSGRQFSNSRSEMNVSTLELGDSALYLCASSLGTDSAEQYFGPGTRLTVT.

This rearrangement joins TRBV9 to TRBJ2-5; the D is unclear. Trimming removed 2 bases at V and 4 bases at J, with 15 bases between. The germline V gene encodes CDR1 SGDLS and CDR2 YYNGEE. This CDR3 is built from 15 residues. CDR3 sequence reads: CASSVDGLPGETQYF. As DNA, the CDR3 is TGTGCCAGCAGCGTTGATGGGTTGCCTGGAGAGACCCAGTACTTC. Combining the CDR3 with reference TRBV9 and TRBJ2-5 gives the whole variable domain DSGVTQTPKHLITATGQRVTLRCSPRSGDLSVYWYQQSLDQGLQFLIQYYNGEERAKGNILERFSAQQFPDLHSELNLSSLELGDSALYFCASSVDGLPGETQYFGPGTRLLVL.

This clonotype was observed at least ten times. The genes are TRBV11-1 and TRBJ2-1; D gene ambiguous. CDR3 length: 14 residues. V lost 4 bases and J 4 bases, leaving 11 bases between the germline ends. CDR1 is SGHAT, CDR2 FQDESV, per germline (reference sequence). The CDR3 sequence is CASSSNDGYNEQFF. For the CDR3, the DNA is TGTGCCAGCAGCTCGAACGACGGTTACAATGAGCAGTTCTTC. Filled out from reference TRBV11-1 and TRBJ2-1, the complete variable domain reads EAEVAQSPRYKITEKSQAVAFWCDPISGHATLYWYRQILGQGPELLVQFQDESVVDDSQLPKDRFSAERLKGVDSTLKIQPAELGDSAMYLCASSSNDGYNEQFFGPGTRLTVL.

This clonotype was seen only a few times. The CDR3 DNA reads TGCAGTGCTAGTAGTTTGATCTGGCTAGCGGGAGGGCCCACAGATACGCAGTATTTT. The encoded protein is CSASSLIWLAGGPTDTQYF. The rearrangement joins TRBV20-1 to TRBJ2-3; 12 nucleotides align to TRBD2. The germline V gene has CDR1 DFQATT and CDR2 SNEGSKA (reference sequence). Trimming at V came to 3 bases and at J to 2 bases, leaving 15 bases not matched to a gene. This CDR3 has 19 amino acids.

This clonotype appeared many times. The V gene is TRBV7-9, the J gene TRBJ2-3; 8 bases line up with TRBD2. The CDR3 is 15 residues long. Germline trimming cut 6 bases from V and 6 bases from J; bases unmatched to any gene: 11. Germline V lookup: CDR1 SEHNR, CDR2 FQNEAQ (reference sequence). This CDR3 is CASRAGGPLSDTQYF. The CDR3 coding sequence is TGTGCCAGCAGGGCGGGGGGTCCCCTTTCGGATACGCAGTATTTT.